The T cell receptor (beta chain) under discussion was sequenced for a study of human T cells and chemical hapten exposure. Notes on the study in general: Versus controls, significantly more large CDR3 similarity clusters arose from expanded TCRs.

About this clonotype: Its antigen remains unidentified.

TCRdb re-called the RACE reads with MiXCR, one entry per CDR3 protein. The data contain some 79,000 distinct CDR3 sequences, 8.5% to 12% of them singletons. The time point was: patch test 2, 6 weeks after DPC sensitization. This sample's treatment: therapeutic diphenylcyclopropenone sensitization with weekly scalp DPC. The study drew its donors from alopecia patients who were 18 to 70 years old and suitable for DPC. Between the trimmed V and J ends, which lost 4 bases and 3 bases, there was a span of 13 bases. The CDR3 totals 15 residues. Germline V gene data show CDR1 as LGHDT and CDR2 as YNNKEL (reference sequence).

This sequence was found in a woman aged 45-65 years with alopecia areata. Some clones in this sample may be carry-over from other donors' samples. This sample comprised whole blood, obtained in connection with sensitization to the hapten diphenylcyclopropenone (DPC). This chain links TRBV3-1 with TRBJ2-1; D possibly corresponds to TRBD2 (6 bases). In DNA, the CDR3 is TGTGCCAGCAGCCCGCCTGGGACTCACTACAATGAGCAGTTCTTC. Its translation is CASSPPGTHYNEQFF.